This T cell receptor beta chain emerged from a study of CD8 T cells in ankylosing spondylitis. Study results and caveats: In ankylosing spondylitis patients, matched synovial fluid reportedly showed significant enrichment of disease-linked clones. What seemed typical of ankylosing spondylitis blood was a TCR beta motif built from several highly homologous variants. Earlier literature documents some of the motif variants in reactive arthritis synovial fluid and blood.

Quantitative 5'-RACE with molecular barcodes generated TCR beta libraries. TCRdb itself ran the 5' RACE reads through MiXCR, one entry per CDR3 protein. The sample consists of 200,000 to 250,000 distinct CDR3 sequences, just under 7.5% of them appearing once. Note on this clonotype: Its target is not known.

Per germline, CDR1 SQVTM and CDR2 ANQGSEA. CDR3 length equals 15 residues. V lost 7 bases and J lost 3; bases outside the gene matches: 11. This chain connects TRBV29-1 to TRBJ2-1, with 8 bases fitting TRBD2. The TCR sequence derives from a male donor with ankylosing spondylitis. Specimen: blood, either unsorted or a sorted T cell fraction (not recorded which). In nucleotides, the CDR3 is TGCAGCGCCCCTTCCCCAGCGGGGGTCTACAATGAGCAGTTCTTC. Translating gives CSAPSPAGVYNEQFF.